Below, 12 T cell receptor beta chains from the same sample are listed, as sequenced in a study of early T cells in non-severe SARS-CoV-2 infection. TCRdb reprocessed the 5' RACE reads with MiXCR, giving one entry per CDR3 protein. The sample shows about 83,000 distinct CDR3 sequences, roughly an eighth of them seen only once. Sequences were obtained from whole blood. The receptors come from an adult who was a healthcare worker with PCR-confirmed SARS-CoV-2 infection or an uninfected control (not recorded which).

The chain couples TRBV7-2 to TRBJ2-1; TRBD2 aligns across 12 bases. Germline CDR1 is SGHTA and CDR2 is FQGNSA. This CDR3 spans 18 amino acids. With 8 bases clipped from V and 0 bases from J, the junction kept 11 bases outside the gene matches. CDR3: CASWSGPGLAGSYNEQFF. CDR3 sequence (DNA): TGTGCCAGCTGGTCGGGGCCGGGACTAGCGGGCTCCTACAATGAGCAGTTCTTC.

The rearrangement joins TRBV7-8 to TRBJ2-1; D may be TRBD2 (6 bases). This CDR3 spans 16 amino acids. The ends were cut back, 8 bases at V and 1 base at J, with 18 bases in the middle. Germline V gene lookup returns CDR1 SGHVS and CDR2 FQNEAQ. The CDR3 bases are TGTGCCAGCTTAGAGGGTCGGGAGACTTCCTACAATGAGCAGTTCTTC. Amino acid sequence: CASLEGRETSYNEQFF.

The genes are TRBV7-2 and TRBJ2-5; possibly TRBD2 for D (6 bases). The V end was cut by 6 bases, the J end by 2 bases, with 16 bases between. This CDR3 has 15 residues. Germline CDR1 and CDR2: SGHTA and FQGNSA. CDR3 bases: TGTGCCAGCAGTTACCAAGGAGGGCCTCAAGAGACCCAGTACTTC. It yields the protein CASSYQGGPQETQYF.

This clonotype was detected many times. V is TRBV12-3 or TRBV12-4 and J is TRBJ2-1; D assignment may be TRBD1 or TRBD2 (5 bases each). The CDR3 loop spans 15 amino acids. Trimming took off 4 bases at V and 4 bases at J, with 14 bases between the two ends. CDR3 sequence (DNA): TGTGCCAGCAGTTGGGACCTAGGGTATTACAATGAGCAGTTCTTC. Translation gives CASSWDLGYYNEQFF.

The chain couples TRBV12-5 to TRBJ2-2; no clear D gene. CDR1 is LGHNT, CDR2 FRNRAP, per germline. The CDR3 spans 11 residues. V was trimmed by 5 bases and J by 4 bases, leaving 2 bases between them. The CDR3 nucleotides read TGTGCTAGTGGTATCACCGGGGAGCTGTTTTTT. Its protein is CASGITGELFF.

The chain employs TRBV7-9 and TRBJ2-3; the match to TRBD1 covers 12 bases. CDR3 length: 17 residues. Germline trimming cut 2 bases from V and 2 bases from J; bases unmatched to any gene: 5. Germline loops: CDR1 SEHNR, CDR2 FQNEAQ (reference sequence). CDR3 amino acids: CASSLRGDRGLTDTQYF. The DNA for the CDR3 is TGTGCCAGCAGCTTACGCGGGGACAGGGGGCTCACAGATACGCAGTATTTT.

V usage is TRBV12-3 or TRBV12-4 and J usage is TRBJ2-7; D might be TRBD1 (5 bases). The CDR3 totals 15 residues. Trimming took off 3 bases at V and 7 bases at J, with 19 bases between the two ends. CDR3 nucleotide sequence: TGTGCCAGCAGTTTGATCGGACACCACCTAGAGGAGCAGTACTTC. The encoded protein is CASSLIGHHLEEQYF.

This clonotype was found a few times. The CDR3 spells CASSLLAGNLYEQYF. The CDR3 DNA sequence: TGTGCCAGCAGCCTCCTAGCGGGTAACCTCTACGAGCAGTACTTC. The chain is built from TRBV9 and TRBJ2-7, with 8 nucleotides matching TRBD2. Germline V gene lookup returns CDR1 SGDLS and CDR2 YYNGEE. V was clipped by 4 bases and J by 3 bases; unmatched bases: 9. CDR3 size: 15 residues.

This clonotype was seen a handful of times. The rearrangement uses TRBV7-2 and TRBJ2-7; 8 positions match TRBD2. Germline V gene sequence: CDR1 SGHTA, CDR2 FQGNSA. With 3 bases clipped from V and 5 bases from J, the junction kept 9 bases outside the gene matches. CDR3 length equals 15 residues. Written as DNA, the CDR3 is TGTGCCAGCAGCTTCCCCGGGAGGGCACCCCACGAGCAGTACTTC. Protein product: CASSFPGRAPHEQYF. The complete variable domain, with remaining parts taken from reference TRBV7-2 and TRBJ2-7, reads GAGVSQSPSNKVTEKGKDVELRCDPISGHTALYWYRQSLGQGLEFLIYFQGNSAPDKSGLPSDRFSAERTGGSVSTLTIQRTQQEDSAVYLCASSFPGRAPHEQYFGPGTRLTVT.

This chain joins TRBV11-2 and TRBJ1-1, with no clear D. Germline V gives CDR1 SGHAT, CDR2 FQNNGV. The CDR3 has 17 amino acids. Deletions cut 4 bases from V and 0 bases from J, with 18 bases between. The CDR3 DNA reads TGTGCCAGCAGCTCCACGTCAATCGGGTGGTTGAACACTGAAGCTTTCTTT. It codes for CASSSTSIGWLNTEAFF.

The chain employs TRBV10-3 and TRBJ2-1; D unresolved. Germline V gene lookup returns CDR1 ENHRY and CDR2 SYGVKD. V was pared by 3 bases and J by 6 bases, with 9 bases between. This CDR3 comprises 13 residues. The CDR3 loop reads CAISDETINEQFF. The CDR3, as DNA: TGTGCCATCAGTGATGAGACCATCAATGAGCAGTTCTTC.

This clonotype was recorded a few times. V is TRBV11-2 and J is TRBJ2-1; the match to TRBD2 covers 11 bases. The germline V gene encodes CDR1 SGHAT and CDR2 FQNNGV. CDR3 size: 15 residues. Unmatched junction bases numbered 3, after V lost 3 bases and J lost 5 bases. As DNA, the CDR3 is TGTGCCAGCAGCTTCGGGACTAGCGGCCACAATGAGCAGTTCTTC. Translation: CASSFGTSGHNEQFF. The full variable domain, completed using reference TRBV11-2 and TRBJ2-1, is EAGVAQSPRYKIIEKRQSVAFWCNPISGHATLYWYQQILGQGPKLLIQFQNNGVVDDSQLPKDRFSAERLKGVDSTLKIQPAKLEDSAVYLCASSFGTSGHNEQFFGPGTRLTVL.